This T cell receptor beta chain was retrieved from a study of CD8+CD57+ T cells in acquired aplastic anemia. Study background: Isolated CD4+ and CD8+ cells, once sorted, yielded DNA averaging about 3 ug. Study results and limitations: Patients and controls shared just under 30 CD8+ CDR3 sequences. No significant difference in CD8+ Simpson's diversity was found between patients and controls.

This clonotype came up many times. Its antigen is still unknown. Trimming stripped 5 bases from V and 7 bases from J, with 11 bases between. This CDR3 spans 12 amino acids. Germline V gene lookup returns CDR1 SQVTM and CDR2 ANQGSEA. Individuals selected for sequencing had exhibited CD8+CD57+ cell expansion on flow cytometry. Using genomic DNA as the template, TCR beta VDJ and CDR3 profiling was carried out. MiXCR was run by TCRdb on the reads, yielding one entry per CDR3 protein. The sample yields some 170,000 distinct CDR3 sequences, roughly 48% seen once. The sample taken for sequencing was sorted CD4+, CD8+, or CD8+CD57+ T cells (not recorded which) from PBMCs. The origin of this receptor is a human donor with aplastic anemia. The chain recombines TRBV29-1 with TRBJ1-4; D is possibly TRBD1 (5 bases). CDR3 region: CSVRQPGEKLFF. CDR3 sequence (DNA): TGCAGCGTTCGACAGCCTGGTGAAAAACTGTTTTTT.